The clone carrying this TCR beta chain was observed a handful of times. Its specificity is unknown. The germline V gene encodes CDR1 MDHEN and CDR2 SYDVKM. The V gene end was trimmed by 4 bases and the J gene end by 4 bases; junction bases not matched to a gene: 10. The CDR3 consists of 16 residues. Profiling relied on immunoSEQ multiplex PCR, and the TCRdb table lists in-frame clones only, not all of them. The sample carries about 36,000 clones, roughly 84% recorded once. The data originate from a study of OX40 agonist ivuxolimab in advanced cancers. Study-level findings and limits: Not determined was the antigen specificity of the expanded peripheral T cells.

This TCR came from an adult with an advanced solid tumor such as melanoma, head and neck, liver or kidney cancer. The chain uses TRBV28 and TRBJ2-7, with TRBD2 matching 10 bases. Sequences were derived from CD4+ or CD8+ T cells sorted from blood, sampled in a trial of the OX40 agonist ivuxolimab. The CDR3 DNA follows: TGTGCCAGCAGTTCCCTAGCGGGGGCCCGACCTTACGAGCAGTACTTC. Translating it yields CASSSLAGARPYEQYF.